This T cell receptor (beta chain) was found in a study of shared clonotypes between healthy human individuals. The naive CD8 fraction comprised CD45RO-negative cells positively selected for CCR7 and excluded terminally differentiated effector memory CD45RA+ cells. This CDR3 spans 16 amino acids. Looked up from germline, CDR1 is GTSNPN and CDR2 is SVGIG (reference sequence). V was cut by 2 bases and J by 5 bases, with 21 bases left in between. Clones were sequenced by immunoSEQ multiplex PCR, and TCRdb holds only the in-frame ones, with some missing. Of 1.5 million to 2.5 million clones detected, 85% to 95% appear once; the ten largest clones hold roughly 1.2%.

This clonotype was obtained from a young man in good health. This chain joins TRBV30 and TRBJ2-5, with D perhaps TRBD1 (6 bases). The sample taken for sequencing was naive CD8+ T cells sorted from blood. The CDR3 coding sequence is TGTGCCTGGAGTCCGGGTCTAACAGGGCCCAAGGAGACCCAGTACTTC. Translated, it gives CAWSPGLTGPKETQYF.